One and the same sample provided the 20 T cell receptor beta chains below, sequenced in a study of T cell responses to AZD1222 COVID-19 vaccine. The data were produced by immunoSEQ multiplex PCR, yet TCRdb's version contains in-frame clones alone and is incomplete. The data contain about 100,000 clones, approximately 89% of them singletons. The sequenced sample was peripheral blood, obtained on day 0 of MenACWY control vaccination. The receptor source for this set is an adult in good health.

This CDR3 is CASSLVPGLRGEQFF. In DNA, the CDR3 is TGCGCCAGCAGCTTGGTACCGGGGCTGAGGGGTGAGCAGTTCTTC. V usage is TRBV5-1 and J usage is TRBJ2-1; possibly TRBD1 or TRBD2 for D (5 bases each). This CDR3 is built from 15 residues. V lost 0 bases to trimming and J lost 9 bases, with 16 bases between them. Germline assignment: CDR1 SGHRS and CDR2 YFSETQ.

The chain carries TRBV5-4 and TRBJ1-6; 9 bases line up with TRBD1. The CDR3 length is 16 residues. Germline CDR1 and CDR2: SGHNT and YYREEE (reference sequence). The V segment lost 4 bases and the J segment 6 bases; nucleotides outside the gene matches: 8. The CDR3 protein is CASSLQGARGNSPLHF. The CDR3 DNA reads as TGTGCCAGCAGCCTACAGGGGGCGCGAGGTAATTCACCCCTCCACTTT.

V usage is TRBV27 and J usage is TRBJ1-5; no clear D gene. This CDR3 has 12 amino acids. Trimming shortened V by 9 bases and J by 7 bases, and 13 bases separated the two germline ends. The germline V gene encodes CDR1 MNHEY and CDR2 SMNVEV (reference sequence). In nucleotides, the CDR3 is TGTGCCAGACCTCCCGACATACAGCCCCAGCATTTT. Encoded protein: CARPPDIQPQHF.

This clone was detected only once. This chain links TRBV7-3 with TRBJ2-1, with 8 bases matching TRBD2. The V segment lost 4 bases and the J segment 8 bases; nucleotides outside the gene matches: 7. CDR1 SGHTA and CDR2 FQGTGA come from the germline V gene. This CDR3 spans 14 amino acids. The CDR3 nucleotides are TGTGCCAGCAGCTCCTACGGGGGGGCGGATGAGCAGTTCTTC. It codes for CASSSYGGADEQFF.

The chain combines TRBV6-6 with TRBJ1-2; 8 bases fit TRBD1. V shed 6 bases and J 4 bases; nucleotides not matched to a gene: 1. CDR1 and CDR2 (germline): MNHNY, SVGAGI (reference sequence). The CDR3 spans 12 residues. CDR3 sequence: CASRTGAYGYTF. DNA of the CDR3: TGTGCCAGCAGGACAGGGGCCTATGGCTACACCTTC.

This clone was picked up a small number of times. The rearrangement uses TRBV6-5 and TRBJ2-2; tentative D call: TRBD2 (5 bases). The V gene's germline CDR1 is MNHEY and CDR2 SVGAGI. Trimming removed 2 bases at V and 2 bases at J, with 9 bases between. The CDR3 contains 15 residues. The CDR3: CASSYRGPNTGELFF. CDR3 coding DNA: TGTGCCAGCAGTTACAGAGGGCCTAACACCGGGGAGCTGTTTTTT.

The genes are TRBV7-9 and TRBJ1-2; D unresolved. The germline V and J ends were trimmed by 5 bases and 5 bases, with 12 bases remaining between them. The CDR3 runs to 13 residues. CDR1 is SEHNR and CDR2 is FQNEAQ in the germline V gene (reference sequence). The CDR3 DNA is TGTGCCAGCAGCGTTGGACTAGAATATGGCTACACCTTC. Amino acid sequence: CASSVGLEYGYTF.

The gene calls are TRBV19 and TRBJ1-5; no reliable D call. CDR1 and CDR2 (germline): LNHDA, SQIVND (reference sequence). V lost 7 bases and J 2 bases, leaving 9 bases between the germline ends. The CDR3 is made up of 13 amino acids. This CDR3 is CASNLGGNQPQHF. The CDR3, as DNA: TGTGCCAGTAATTTGGGAGGCAATCAGCCCCAGCATTTT.

V gene TRBV5-1 combines with J gene TRBJ2-7; 8 positions agree with TRBD2. Unmatched junction bases numbered 10, after V lost 2 bases and J lost 0 bases. CDR3 size: 17 residues. Per germline, CDR1 SGHRS and CDR2 YFSETQ. The CDR3 protein is CASSFGVGRDTSYEQYF. In DNA form, the CDR3 reads TGCGCCAGCAGCTTTGGGGTCGGGAGGGACACCTCCTACGAGCAGTACTTC.

The chain employs TRBV30 and TRBJ1-5; D gene unclear. The CDR3 has 15 residues. Germline V gene lookup returns CDR1 GTSNPN and CDR2 SVGIG (reference sequence). Between the trimmed V and J ends, which lost 3 bases and 2 bases, there was a span of 14 bases. The CDR3 is CAWSLSVLGNQPQHF. The CDR3 DNA reads as TGTGCCTGGAGCCTCAGCGTTCTAGGCAATCAGCCCCAGCATTTT. Filled out from reference TRBV30 and TRBJ1-5, the complete variable domain reads SQTIHQWPATLVQPVGSPLSLECTVEGTSNPNLYWYRQAAGRGLQLLFYSVGIGQISSEVPQNLSASRPQDRQFILSSKKLLLSDSGFYLCAWSLSVLGNQPQHFGDGTRLSIL.

The chain has TRBV29-1 and TRBJ1-1; 10 nucleotides match TRBD1. V was clipped by 6 bases and J by 5 bases; unmatched bases: 15. Germline V CDR1 and CDR2: SQVTM, ANQGSEA. CDR3 length: 16 amino acids. The CDR3 DNA reads as TGCAGCGTCGAACTACGACAGGGGGCGGGTGCGACTGAAGCTTTCTTT. It is translated as CSVELRQGAGATEAFF.

This chain links TRBV5-1 with TRBJ2-3, with 15 bases lining up with TRBD2. Germline assignment: CDR1 SGHRS and CDR2 YFSETQ. V trimming: 4 bases; J trimming: 3 bases; junction bases outside the gene matches: 6. The CDR3 consists of 17 residues. CDR3 coding DNA: TGCGCCAGCAGCGAGGGACTAGCGGGGGGACTTACAGATACGCAGTATTTT. This translates into CASSEGLAGGLTDTQYF. The variable domain in full, with the rest retrieved from reference TRBV5-1 and TRBJ2-3, is KAGVTQTPRYLIKTRGQQVTLSCSPISGHRSVSWYQQTPGQGLQFLFEYFSETQRNKGNFPGRFSGRQFSNSRSEMNVSTLELGDSALYLCASSEGLAGGLTDTQYFGPGTRLTVL.

CDR3 bases: TGCGCCAGCAGCCAAGTAAACAGTGGAGGTCAGCCCCAGCATTTT. This sequence encodes CASSQVNSGGQPQHF. The chain has TRBV4-1 and TRBJ1-5; D gene uncertain. The CDR3 extends over 15 amino acids. Per the germline V gene, CDR1 is MGHRA and CDR2 is YSYEKL. Trimming took 1 base from V and 6 from J, leaving 13 bases between them.

The chain uses TRBV6-4 and TRBJ1-2; TRBD1 matches at 8 bases. The CDR3 is made up of 13 amino acids. With 5 bases clipped from V and 7 bases from J, the junction kept 6 bases outside the gene matches. Per the germline V gene, CDR1 is MRHNA and CDR2 is SNTAGT. The CDR3, as DNA: TGTGCCAGCAGTTCGGACAGGGCTAGTGGCTACACCTTC. Protein product: CASSSDRASGYTF.

The V gene is TRBV24-1, the J gene TRBJ2-5, with 8 bases identical to TRBD2. The V gene's germline CDR1 is KGHDR and CDR2 SFDVKD. This CDR3 spans 15 amino acids. The junction had 3 bases not matched to a gene; V was cut back by 3 bases and J by 1 base. The CDR3 region has the DNA TGTGCCACCAGTGATCTCGGGGGGGCCCAAGAGACCCAGTACTTC. This sequence encodes CATSDLGGAQETQYF.

This clone was recorded once. The chain couples TRBV28 to TRBJ1-6; the match to TRBD1 covers 7 bases. The CDR3 extends over 16 amino acids. Trimming removed 3 bases from V and 8 bases from J; junction bases left unmatched: 10. Looked up from germline, CDR1 is MDHEN and CDR2 is SYDVKM. In nucleotides, the CDR3 is TGTGCCAGCAGTTTTGAAGTAGGGGGCAGGGATTCACCCCTCCACTTT. Translated: CASSFEVGGRDSPLHF.

The V and J genes are TRBV28 and TRBJ1-2; the match to TRBD1 covers 8 bases. The CDR3 length is 15 residues. Germline trimming cut 4 bases from V and 2 bases from J; bases unmatched to any gene: 6. The germline gives CDR1 MDHEN, CDR2 SYDVKM. The CDR3: CASSSPRQGNYGYTF. In nucleotides, the CDR3 is TGTGCCAGCAGTTCCCCCCGACAGGGGAACTATGGCTACACCTTC.

This rearrangement joins TRBV7-2 to TRBJ2-7; TRBD1 is a possible D gene (6 bases). This CDR3 is 14 amino acids long. From germline, CDR1 is SGHTA and CDR2 FQGNSA. The ends were cut back, 1 base at V and 2 bases at J, with 9 bases in the middle. The CDR3 DNA is TGTGCCAGCAGCTTAGGAGGGGGTACCTACGAGCAGTACTTC. Its protein product is CASSLGGGTYEQYF.

The chain recombines TRBV7-2 with TRBJ1-5; the D is unclear. CDR3 length: 13 residues. Trimming left V 5 bases short and J 3 bases short, with 8 bases between. CDR1 and CDR2 (germline): SGHTA, FQGNSA. The CDR3 loop reads CASSTSFNQPQHF. The CDR3 DNA is TGTGCCAGCAGCACATCCTTCAATCAGCCCCAGCATTTT.

J is TRBJ1-6 and V is TRBV5-6, with TRBD1 identical over 9 bases. The germline V gene encodes CDR1 SGHDT and CDR2 YYEEEE. Trimming took 4 bases from V and 6 from J; bases not matched to a gene: 8. This CDR3 is built from 16 residues. This CDR3 reads CASSLGQGGLNSPLHF. The CDR3 DNA reads as TGTGCCAGCAGCCTGGGACAGGGAGGGCTTAATTCACCCCTCCACTTT.